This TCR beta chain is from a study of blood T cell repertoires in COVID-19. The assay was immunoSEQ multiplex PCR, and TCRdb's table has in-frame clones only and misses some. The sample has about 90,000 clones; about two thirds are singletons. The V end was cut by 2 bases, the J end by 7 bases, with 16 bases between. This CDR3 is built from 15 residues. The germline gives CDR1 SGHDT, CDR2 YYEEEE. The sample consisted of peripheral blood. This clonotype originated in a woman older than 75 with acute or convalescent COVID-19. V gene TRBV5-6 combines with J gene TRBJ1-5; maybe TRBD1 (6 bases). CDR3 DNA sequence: TGTGCCAGCAGCTTCTCTCCCAGGGGTGGGCAGCCCCAGCATTTT. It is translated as CASSFSPRGGQPQHF.